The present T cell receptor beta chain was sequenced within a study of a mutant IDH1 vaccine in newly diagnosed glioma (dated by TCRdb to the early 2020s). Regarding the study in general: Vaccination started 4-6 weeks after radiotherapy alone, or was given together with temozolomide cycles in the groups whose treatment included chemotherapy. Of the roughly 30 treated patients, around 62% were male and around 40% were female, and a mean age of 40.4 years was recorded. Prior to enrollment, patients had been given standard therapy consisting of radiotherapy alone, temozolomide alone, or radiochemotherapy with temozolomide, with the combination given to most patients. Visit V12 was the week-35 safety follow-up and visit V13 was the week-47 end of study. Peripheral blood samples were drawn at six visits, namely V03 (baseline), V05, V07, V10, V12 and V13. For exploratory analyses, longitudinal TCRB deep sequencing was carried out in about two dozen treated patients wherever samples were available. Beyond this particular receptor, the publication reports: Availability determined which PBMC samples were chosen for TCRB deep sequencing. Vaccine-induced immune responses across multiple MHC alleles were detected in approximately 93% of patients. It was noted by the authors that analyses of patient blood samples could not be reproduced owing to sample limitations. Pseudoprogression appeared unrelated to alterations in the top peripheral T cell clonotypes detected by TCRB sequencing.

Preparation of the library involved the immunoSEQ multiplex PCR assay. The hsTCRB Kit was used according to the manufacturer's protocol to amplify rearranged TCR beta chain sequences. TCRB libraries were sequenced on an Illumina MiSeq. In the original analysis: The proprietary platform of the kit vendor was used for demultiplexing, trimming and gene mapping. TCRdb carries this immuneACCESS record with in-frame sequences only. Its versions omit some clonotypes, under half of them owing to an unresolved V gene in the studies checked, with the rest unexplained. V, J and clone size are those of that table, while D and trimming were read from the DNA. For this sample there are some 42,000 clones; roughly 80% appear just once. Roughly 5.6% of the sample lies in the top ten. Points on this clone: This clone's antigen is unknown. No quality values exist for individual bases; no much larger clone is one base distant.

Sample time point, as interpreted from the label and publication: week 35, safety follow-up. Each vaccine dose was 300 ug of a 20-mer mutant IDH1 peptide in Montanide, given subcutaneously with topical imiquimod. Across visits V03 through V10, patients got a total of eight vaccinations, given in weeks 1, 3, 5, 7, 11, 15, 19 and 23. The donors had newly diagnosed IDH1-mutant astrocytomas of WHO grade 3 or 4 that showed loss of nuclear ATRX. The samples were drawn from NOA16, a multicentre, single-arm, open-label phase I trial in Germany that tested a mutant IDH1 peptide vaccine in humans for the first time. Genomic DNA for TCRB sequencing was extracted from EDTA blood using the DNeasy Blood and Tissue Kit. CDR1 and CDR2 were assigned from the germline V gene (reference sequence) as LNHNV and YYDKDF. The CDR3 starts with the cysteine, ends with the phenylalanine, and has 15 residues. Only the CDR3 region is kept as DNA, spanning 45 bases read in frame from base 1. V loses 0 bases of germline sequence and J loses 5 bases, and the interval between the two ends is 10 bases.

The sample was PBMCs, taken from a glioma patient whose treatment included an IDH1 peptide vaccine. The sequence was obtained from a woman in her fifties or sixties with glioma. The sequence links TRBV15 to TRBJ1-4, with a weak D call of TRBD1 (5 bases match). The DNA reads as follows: TGTGCCACCAGCAGAGATAAGGGGTCAAATGAAAAACTGTTTTTT. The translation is CATSRDKGSNEKLFF.